This T cell receptor (beta chain) was recorded in a study of blood T cell repertoires in COVID-19 (TCRdb year 2020). Background for the entire study: Samples from collaborators originated in the United States, Italy and Spain and spanned both the acute and convalescent phases of COVID-19. The material from the prospective study consisted of cDNA or gDNA derived from T cells, B-cell-depleted T cells, or PBMCs. Deeply sampled blood TCRbeta repertoires from subjects exposed to, actively infected with, or recovered from COVID-19 were included in the dataset. The repertoires were made available in a free public database intended to serve as a resource for research on the immune response to SARS-CoV-2. The samples were drawn from two sources: the first 160 participants of the ongoing ImmuneRACE study, and 1,200 or so subjects contributed by 6 global collaborators. A de-identified subject ID, COVID-19 status, age in years and sex were almost always included in the sample metadata. Where available, HLA class I and class II types were taken from metadata supplied by the sample provider and were not determined by assay-based typing.

Notes on this clone: Its antigen remains undetermined. No base-level quality is on record; no much larger clone is a single base apart.

For CDR1 and CDR2, the germline V gene (reference sequence) lists SEHNR and FQNEAQ. The CDR3 runs 15 residues from the cysteine to the phenylalanine. The read is trimmed to its CDR3 DNA, 45 bases read in frame from base 1. V is pruned by 5 bases and J by 7 bases, leaving 10 bases of the junction without a gene match. TCRbeta CDR3 regions were amplified from genomic DNA using the immunoSEQ Assay, a bias-controlled multiplex PCR. Per the authors' processing: The number of nucleated cells in each sample was estimated from the amplification of reference gene primers within the assay. To quantify the absolute abundance of each unique TCRbeta CDR3 rearrangement, sequence reads were collapsed and filtered. For each sample, productive Simpson clonality was calculated as the square root of Simpson's diversity index over productive rearrangements. What TCRdb holds here is the immuneACCESS table cut down to in-frame rearrangements. Part of the clones is not present; checked against another copy, under half of the missing clones reflect an unresolved V gene, and the others are unexplained. The DNA gave D and trimming, while V, J and clone size come from that table. The sample yields 330,000 or so clones; about 90% were counted once. About 4.7% of the sample goes to the ten largest clones.

Enrolling through a virtual design, the prospective study's participants ranged in age from roughly 18 to 89 years and lived across 20 to 30 United States geographic areas. In the prospective study, cohorts were assigned on the basis of participant-reported clinical history obtained from a screening survey and a study questionnaire. Recovered participants in ImmuneRACE Cohort 3 were defined by two consecutive negative NP/OP PCR tests, clearance by a healthcare professional, or resolution of symptoms. In the prospective study, mobile phlebotomists collected whole blood, serum and a nasopharyngeal or oropharyngeal swab from each participant. Prospective study participants could optionally give additional blood draws and questionnaires over an approximately 2-month period. Before DNA extraction, prospective study blood samples were shipped either frozen or at room temperature. What the study reported, not specific to this receptor: The amount of clinical and demographic metadata varied by source and participant and was provided uncurated.

The sequencing input was PBMCs or T cells enriched from blood (not recorded which). The sequence came from a man aged 25-40 years who had recovered from COVID-19. The chain links TRBV7-9 with TRBJ1-2, with 10 bases in between that match TRBD1. The nucleotide sequence reads as follows: TGTGCCAGCAGCCAGGGGTTCGGGACAGGGGTTGGCTACACCTTC. It codes for CASSQGFGTGVGYTF.